The next 24 T cell receptor beta chains were all read from a single sample in a study of identical twins (dated by TCRdb to 2016 to 2017). Receptor libraries were prepared by 5' RACE. TCRdb shows the sequencer as Illumina HiSeq 2000. TCRdb redid the processing of the public reads, applying fastp at Q25 and MiXCR, and retained in-frame beta chains. When rows share a CDR3 protein, they turn into one entry using the most common DNA and genes. In this sample the table shows 500,000 or so distinct CDR3 sequences, approximately 14% of which occur a single time. 0.4% to 0.55% of the sample comes from the top ten. This same sample was also taken into another study, of yellow fever vaccine responses in identical twins.

Sequenced: CD4+ T cells sorted from blood. Source of these receptors: a woman aged 18-29 years in good health.

The chain joins TRBV7-8 to TRBJ2-5, with 11 bases lining up with TRBD2. The CDR3 extends over 16 amino acids. V was pared by 6 bases and J by 1 base, with 7 bases of the junction left unmatched. Germline loops: CDR1 SGHVS, CDR2 FQNEAQ. The CDR3 sequence: CASSPLAGGLQETQYF. CDR3 coding DNA: TGTGCCAGCAGTCCTCTAGCGGGGGGACTCCAAGAGACCCAGTACTTC.

In this sample, this clonotype turned up a few times. CDR3 loop: CASSQDFGGREQYF. The CDR3 nucleotides read TGTGCCAGCAGCCAAGACTTCGGGGGGCGCGAGCAGTACTTC. This sequence joins TRBV4-2 and TRBJ2-7, with D perhaps matching TRBD2 (7 bases). The CDR3 loop spans 14 amino acids. Germline loops: CDR1 LGHNA, CDR2 YNFKEQ. The ends were cut back, 0 bases at V and 6 bases at J, with 12 bases in the middle.

This sequence joins TRBV20-1 and TRBJ2-1; 8 bases line up with TRBD2. The germline gives CDR1 DFQATT, CDR2 SNEGSKA (reference sequence). The CDR3 runs to 14 residues. Trimming removed 5 bases from V and 4 bases from J; junction bases left unmatched: 7. The CDR3 nucleotides are TGCAGTGCTGATCTTACTAGCGGTTACAATGAGCAGTTCTTC. Translating it yields CSADLTSGYNEQFF.

This chain joins TRBV15 and TRBJ2-2; no clear D. The CDR3 runs to 13 residues. In germline, CDR1 is LNHNV, CDR2 YYDKDF (reference sequence). The germline V and J ends were trimmed by 1 base and 5 bases, with 5 bases remaining between them. This CDR3 reads CATSRVGTGELFF. CDR3 coding DNA: TGTGCCACCAGCAGAGTTGGGACCGGGGAGCTGTTTTTT.

This clonotype was seen at least ten times. The chain uses TRBV3-1 and TRBJ2-7; D ambiguous. The V and J ends lost 1 base and 7 bases respectively, with 8 bases between them. Germline CDR1 and CDR2: LGHDT and YNNKEL (reference sequence). This CDR3 is 12 amino acids long. CDR3 nucleotides: TGTGCCAGCAGCCAAGGTGGCCGGGAGCAGTACTTC. Translated: CASSQGGREQYF.

This chain uses TRBV6-5 with TRBJ1-6; D is possibly TRBD1 (5 bases). The germline V and J ends were trimmed by 0 bases and 4 bases, with 10 bases remaining between them. CDR1 is MNHEY and CDR2 is SVGAGI in the germline V gene. There are 16 residues in the CDR3. In DNA, the CDR3 is TGTGCCAGCAGTTACTCCGGGACCCTATATAATTCACCCCTCCACTTT. It specifies CASSYSGTLYNSPLHF.

V and J are TRBV20-1 and TRBJ2-7, with D maybe TRBD2 (6 bases). This CDR3 is 14 amino acids long. Per the germline V gene, CDR1 is DFQATT and CDR2 is SNEGSKA (reference sequence). The V end was cut by 1 base, the J end by 3 bases, with 13 bases between. As DNA, the CDR3 is TGCAGTGCTAGAGCATCCGAGCGGGTCTACGAGCAGTACTTC. This encodes CSARASERVYEQYF.

The gene calls are TRBV4-1 and TRBJ2-7, with 9 bases identical to TRBD2. Germline V lookup: CDR1 MGHRA, CDR2 YSYEKL. V dropped 1 base and J dropped 6; count of bases not matched to a gene: 16. The CDR3 is made up of 18 amino acids. In DNA, the CDR3 is TGCGCCAGCAGCCAAGGGGGGGCGGGGGGGCCACCATCGGGCGAGCAGTACTTC. Residues: CASSQGGAGGPPSGEQYF.

This chain joins TRBV12-3 or TRBV12-4 and TRBJ2-5; D gene unclear. CDR3 size: 16 residues. V was cut by 6 bases and J by 5 bases, with 22 bases left in between. CDR3 sequence reads: CASSRLMGYPSETQYF. The DNA for the CDR3 is TGTGCCAGCAGCCGGCTTATGGGGTACCCCTCCGAGACCCAGTACTTC.

In this sample, this clonotype turned up many times. The chain recombines TRBV7-2 with TRBJ2-2; 8 bases agree with TRBD2. Trimming cost V 1 base and J 0 bases; bases outside gene matches: 1. CDR3 length: 16 residues. In germline, CDR1 is SGHTA, CDR2 FQGNSA. The CDR3 loop reads CASSLVGLANTGELFF. CDR3 nucleotides: TGTGCCAGCAGCTTAGTGGGACTAGCGAACACCGGGGAGCTGTTTTTT.

The rearrangement uses TRBV9 and TRBJ2-2; maybe TRBD2 (6 bases). The ends were cut back, 4 bases at V and 4 bases at J, with 14 bases in the middle. CDR1 SGDLS and CDR2 YYNGEE come from the germline V gene. This CDR3 is built from 15 residues. CDR3 protein: CASSPQSSGTGELFF. The CDR3 DNA sequence: TGTGCCAGCAGCCCCCAAAGTAGCGGCACCGGGGAGCTGTTTTTT.

The sample holds a few counts of this clonotype. The V and J genes are TRBV15 and TRBJ2-2; 7 bases line up with TRBD1. The CDR3 sequence is 15 residues long. Germline lookup yields CDR1 LNHNV and CDR2 YYDKDF (reference sequence). The trim removed 5 bases at V and 6 bases at J, leaving 9 bases unmatched. The CDR3 region has the DNA TGTGCCACCAGCCCCCGACAGGGTACGGCCGGGGAGCTGTTTTTT. Translated, it gives CATSPRQGTAGELFF.

This clonotype was counted ten times or more. The V and J genes are TRBV10-3 and TRBJ2-3; D is undetermined. Trimming took 9 bases from V and 5 from J, leaving 18 bases between them. The V gene's germline CDR1 is ENHRY and CDR2 SYGVKD. The length of the CDR3 is 14 residues. The CDR3 is CAIQDPFFKDTQYF. The CDR3 nucleotides read TGTGCCATTCAGGACCCCTTCTTTAAAGATACGCAGTATTTT.

The V call is TRBV6-1, the J call TRBJ2-5, with a tentative D call TRBD1 (5 bases). This CDR3 spans 16 amino acids. V gave up 7 bases and J gave up 2 bases, with 20 bases separating them. CDR1 and CDR2 from the germline V gene are MNHNS and SASEGT. The DNA for the CDR3 is TGTGCCAGCACCCTCCTACCCGACAGCCGACAAGAGACCCAGTACTTC. Protein sequence: CASTLLPDSRQETQYF.

This clonotype was detected many times. V gene TRBV5-1 combines with J gene TRBJ1-1; 7 bases are shared with TRBD1. CDR3 size: 16 residues. Germline loops: CDR1 SGHRS, CDR2 YFSETQ. V lost 4 bases, J lost 0 bases, and 9 bases stayed unmatched. CDR3 sequence: CASSRIPGGLNTEAFF. The CDR3 region has the DNA TGCGCCAGCAGCCGCATCCCAGGGGGGTTGAACACTGAAGCTTTCTTT.

This chain connects TRBV29-1 to TRBJ2-7, with 11 bases that match TRBD2. Trimming removed 8 bases from V and 4 bases from J; junction bases left unmatched: 13. Germline V gene lookup returns CDR1 SQVTM and CDR2 ANQGSEA. The CDR3 contains 15 residues. The CDR3 loop reads CSITGGTSGSYEQYF. CDR3 coding DNA: TGCAGCATCACAGGGGGCACTAGCGGGAGTTACGAGCAGTACTTC.

The chain links TRBV12-5 to TRBJ2-2; D may be TRBD1 (5 bases). The CDR3 runs to 16 residues. V lost 7 bases and J lost 1, with 16 bases in between. Germline V gene sequence: CDR1 LGHNT, CDR2 FRNRAP. The CDR3 DNA reads as TGTGCTAGTGCCGAGATACTTGACAGGAACACCGGGGAGCTGTTTTTT. This encodes CASAEILDRNTGELFF.

The chain uses TRBV27 and TRBJ2-1; 9 bases fit TRBD2. V trimming: 9 bases; J trimming: 3 bases; junction bases outside the gene matches: 9. The germline gives CDR1 MNHEY, CDR2 SMNVEV (reference sequence). The CDR3 has 15 amino acids. In DNA, the CDR3 is TGTGCCAGTCTTTCCGGGACTAGCCACTACAATGAGCAGTTCTTC. It specifies CASLSGTSHYNEQFF.

This chain links TRBV7-3 with TRBJ2-3; D might be TRBD2 (5 bases). CDR3 length: 12 residues. Germline V gene sequence: CDR1 SGHTA, CDR2 FQGTGA. V lost 3 bases, J lost 14 bases, and 15 bases lay in between. The CDR3 nucleotides read TGTGCCAGCAGCTTGGTCCCACTGGAGGTGTATTTT. Translating it yields CASSLVPLEVYF.

CDR3 region: CASNPLAPGLEQFF. CDR3 bases: TGTGCCAGCAACCCATTAGCCCCAGGGCTCGAGCAGTTCTTC. The chain links TRBV6-1 to TRBJ2-1; a weak D match, TRBD1 (5 bases). The ends were cut back, 7 bases at V and 10 bases at J, with 20 bases in the middle. CDR3 length equals 14 residues. The germline V gene has CDR1 MNHNS and CDR2 SASEGT.

In this sample, this clonotype turned up a few times. This chain connects TRBV29-1 to TRBJ2-7; a possible D gene is TRBD2 (5 bases). There are 12 residues in the CDR3. Germline V lookup: CDR1 SQVTM, CDR2 ANQGSEA. V was cut by 6 bases and J by 2 bases, with 11 bases left in between. The CDR3 protein is CSVHSGAYEQYF. The CDR3 DNA reads as TGCAGCGTGCATTCCGGGGCCTACGAGCAGTACTTC.

This clonotype has just a few counts. The V gene is TRBV9, the J gene TRBJ2-3, with D hard to call. V lost 0 bases and J 1 base, leaving 9 bases between the germline ends. The CDR3 length is 15 residues. The germline CDR1 and CDR2 sequences are SGDLS and YYNGEE. CDR3 DNA: TGTGCCAGCAGCGTAGATTCTACAGGCACAGATACGCAGTATTTT. Protein product: CASSVDSTGTDTQYF.

The gene calls are TRBV20-1 and TRBJ2-1; TRBD2 matches 13 bases. V trimming: 3 bases; J trimming: 15 bases; junction bases outside the gene matches: 11. The length of the CDR3 is 14 residues. Germline V gene data show CDR1 as DFQATT and CDR2 as SNEGSKA (reference sequence). CDR3 protein: CSASQGTSGAQGFF. The DNA for the CDR3 is TGCAGTGCTAGTCAAGGGACTAGCGGGGCCCAGGGGTTCTTC.

Of note for this clonotype: Sequence at one end of the junction differs from germline and may be a read error. The chain carries TRBV4-1 and TRBJ2-3; D not certain. The CDR3 spans 14 residues. Per germline, CDR1 MGHRA and CDR2 YSYEKL. CDR3 protein: CTSSQDLSTDTQYF. The CDR3 DNA follows: TGCACCAGCAGCCAAGACCTTAGCACAGATACGCAGTATTTT.